The 5 T cell receptor beta chains reported below all come from one sample, sequenced in a study of T cell responses to AZD1222 COVID-19 vaccine (dated by TCRdb to the early 2020s). The library was obtained by the immunoSEQ multiplex PCR assay. TCRdb retrieved this table from immuneACCESS and kept in-frame rearrangements only. Not all clones are present; in checked studies, unresolved V genes account for under half, and no reason is known for the remainder. The table for this sample lists more than 95,000 clones; around 87% of them were counted only once. The top ten hold 8.5% to 12% of the sample. The time point label, as the study defines it: baseline before first vaccination. The sequencing here drew on peripheral blood, taken on day 0 of AZD1222 vaccination. Receptor source: an adult in good health.

The chain recombines TRBV5-4 with TRBJ1-2; D remains ambiguous. V lost 0 bases, J lost 5 bases, and 17 bases lay in between. CDR3 length: 16 residues. Germline loops: CDR1 SGHNT, CDR2 YYREEE (reference sequence). CDR3 in amino acids: CASSLDISGREYGYTF. In nucleotides, the CDR3 is TGTGCCAGCAGCTTGGATATTAGTGGTCGGGAATATGGCTACACCTTC.

This clone was counted once. The V gene is TRBV28, the J gene TRBJ2-3; TRBD2 aligns across 7 bases. V trimming: 6 bases; J trimming: 0 bases; junction bases outside the gene matches: 9. Germline V gene data show CDR1 as MDHEN and CDR2 as SYDVKM. CDR3 length: 16 amino acids. The CDR3 DNA reads TGTGCCAGCAGCCCGAGGCTAGCGGTTAGCACAGATACGCAGTATTTT. Translation gives CASSPRLAVSTDTQYF.

J is TRBJ1-1 and V is TRBV2, with D perhaps matching TRBD1 (5 bases). Germline assignment: CDR1 SNHLY and CDR2 FYNNEI. This CDR3 region has 14 residues. Trimming removed 4 bases at V and 4 bases at J, with 13 bases between. This chain's CDR3 is CASSVVRGATEAFF. In nucleotides, the CDR3 is TGTGCCAGCAGTGTAGTAAGGGGCGCCACTGAAGCTTTCTTT.

V and J are TRBV19 and TRBJ2-2, with 9 bases matching TRBD2. Germline V lookup: CDR1 LNHDA, CDR2 SQIVND (reference sequence). This CDR3 contains 16 residues. V shed 4 bases and J 4 bases; nucleotides not matched to a gene: 7. The CDR3: CASSKRLAEPTGELFF. CDR3 DNA: TGTGCCAGTAGTAAGAGACTAGCGGAGCCCACCGGGGAGCTGTTTTTT.

On this clone itself: At one boundary the junction diverges from the germline segment, which might be a read error. The CDR3 coding sequence is TGCGCCAGCAGCTTCGGGACAGCGCGCCCTGGTCTCTTT. Its translation: CASSFGTARPGLF. This sequence joins TRBV5-1 and TRBJ1-1, with 7 nucleotides matching TRBD1. Germline V CDR1 and CDR2: SGHRS, YFSETQ. There are 13 residues in the CDR3.